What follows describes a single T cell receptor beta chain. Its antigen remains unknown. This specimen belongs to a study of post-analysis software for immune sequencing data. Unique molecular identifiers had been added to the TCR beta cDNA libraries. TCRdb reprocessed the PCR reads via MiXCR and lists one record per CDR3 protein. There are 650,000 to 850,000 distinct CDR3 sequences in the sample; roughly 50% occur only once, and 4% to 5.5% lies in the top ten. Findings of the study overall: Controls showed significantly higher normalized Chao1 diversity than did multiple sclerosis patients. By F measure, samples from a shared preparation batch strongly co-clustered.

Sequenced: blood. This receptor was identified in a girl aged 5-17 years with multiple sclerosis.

The CDR3 spells CASSVGKPSYEQYF. The CDR3 DNA reads as TGTGCCAGCAGCGTAGGGAAGCCATCCTACGAGCAGTACTTC. The V and J genes are TRBV9 and TRBJ2-7, with D unclear. V lost 0 bases, J lost 1 base, and 8 bases lay in between. The CDR3 is made up of 14 amino acids. Germline lookup yields CDR1 SGDLS and CDR2 YYNGEE.